A selection of T cell receptor beta chains follows, all from one sample in a study of cytomegalovirus exposure and HLA in healthy donors. TCRdb keeps only in-frame clones here, not all; method: immunoSEQ multiplex PCR. The sample table sets out about 96,000 clones. Sequencing input: PBMCs. The receptors stem from a woman aged 30 to 39 in good health and CMV-seronegative. The CDR3 runs from the conserved cysteine through the conserved F or W. D genes are given only for firm matches.

CDR3nt	CDR3aa	v_gene	j_gene	d_gene	len
TGCAGCGTTGAAGATCGGGAACAGGGGAACTATGGCTACACCTTC	CSVEDREQGNYGYTF	TRBV29-1	TRBJ1-2	TRBD1	15
TGTGCCAGCAGTTACAAGGGGGCGCAGACCAACACTGAAGCTTTCTTT	CASSYKGAQTNTEAFF	TRBV6-6	TRBJ1-1	TRBD1	16
TGTGCCAGCAGTTTATCATCAATCCCACAGGGTTCGCAAGCTAACTATGGCTACACCTTC	CASSLSSIPQGSQANYGYTF	TRBV28	TRBJ1-2	NA	20
TGTGCCAGTAGTATTCGCCGACGACTTGGCCAAGAGACCCAGTACTTC	CASSIRRRLGQETQYF	TRBV19	TRBJ2-5	NA	16
TGTGCCAGCAGTTTTGCGGGCTCTGGAAACACCATATATTTT	CASSFAGSGNTIYF	TRBV27	TRBJ1-3	NA	14
TGTGCCAGCAGCCCAGGGGAGGGCTACGAGCAGTACTTC	CASSPGEGYEQYF	TRBV11-1	TRBJ2-7	NA	13
TGTGCCAGCAGCTCAGGAACTTTTTCAGTCTACGAGCAGTACTTC	CASSSGTFSVYEQYF	TRBV7-2	TRBJ2-7	NA	15
TGTGCCAGCAGTCTAACTAGCGACAATGAGCAGTTCTTC	CASSLTSDNEQFF	TRBV28	TRBJ2-1	TRBD2	13
TGTGCCAGCAGTTTAGCGGGAGGGCCGCTTAATGAGCAGTTCTTC	CASSLAGGPLNEQFF	TRBV28	TRBJ2-1	TRBD2	15
TGTGCCAGCAGTCCACAGGGGGCAAGGTATGGCTACACCTTC	CASSPQGARYGYTF	TRBV2	TRBJ1-2	TRBD1	14
TGTGCCAGCACAGAATCCGGGACAGCCTATGGCTACACCTTC	CASTESGTAYGYTF	TRBV5-4	TRBJ1-2	TRBD1	14
TGTGCCAGCAGCTTACTAGGGGGCACAGATACGCAGTATTTT	CASSLLGGTDTQYF	TRBV7-3	TRBJ2-3	NA	14
TGTGCCAGCAGTTTTCTAGCGGGAGGGGGCTACGAGCAGTACTTC	CASSFLAGGGYEQYF	TRBV28	TRBJ2-7	TRBD2	15
TGTGCCAGCAGCTTTACTCCCACTAGCACAGATACGCAGTATTTT	CASSFTPTSTDTQYF	TRBV7-2	TRBJ2-3	NA	15
TGTGCCAGCAGCTTGAGGAGGGCAGGGGGCCTGGATGGCTACACCTTC	CASSLRRAGGLDGYTF	TRBV5-4	TRBJ1-2	TRBD1	16
TGTGCCATCAGTGAGTCTACAGGGGGTAGGAGTTCACCCCTCCACTTT	CAISESTGGRSSPLHF	TRBV10-3	TRBJ1-6	TRBD1	16
TGTGCCTGGAGTAGTGGCATCGGCTACACCTTC	CAWSSGIGYTF	TRBV30	TRBJ1-2	NA	11
TGCGCCAGCAGGGAACCAGGAAACTATGGCTACACCTTC	CASREPGNYGYTF	TRBV10-2	TRBJ1-2	NA	13
TGTGCCAGCAGCACCGGGACAGGGTGGACTGAAGCTTTCTTT	CASSTGTGWTEAFF	TRBV6-1	TRBJ1-1	TRBD1	14
TGTGCCAGCAGTGCAGGGCCGACTAGTGAAAAACTGTTTTTT	CASSAGPTSEKLFF	TRBV6-1	TRBJ1-4	NA	14
TGTGCCAGCAGCTTAGTAGTTGGGCAGGGTAACAACTACGAGCAGTACTTC	CASSLVVGQGNNYEQYF	TRBV7-2	TRBJ2-7	NA	17
TGTGCCAGCAGCCCCCCAAGGGGTTACACTGAAGCTTTCTTT	CASSPPRGYTEAFF	TRBV7-9	TRBJ1-1	NA	14
TGTGCCAGCAGTGACGTGGGACAGGTGGGCTACGAGCAGTACTTC	CASSDVGQVGYEQYF	TRBV6-1	TRBJ2-7	TRBD1	15
TGTGCCAGTACAGATGTCTCCTACGAGCAGTACTTC	CASTDVSYEQYF	TRBV6-1	TRBJ2-7	NA	12
TGTGCCAGCAGCTTAGGTAAAGATACGCAGTATTTT	CASSLGKDTQYF	TRBV7-8	TRBJ2-3	NA	12
TGTGCCAGCAGCTTAGGAGGTACAGATACGCAGTATTTT	CASSLGGTDTQYF	TRBV11-2	TRBJ2-3	NA	13
TGTGCCAGCAGCCCCGGGACAGGGCCCACTGAAGCTTTCTTT	CASSPGTGPTEAFF	TRBV11-2	TRBJ1-1	TRBD1	14
TGTGCCAGCAGTTACACCGGAACAGGGAATTCACCCCTCCACTTT	CASSYTGTGNSPLHF	TRBV6-5	TRBJ1-6	NA	15
TGTGCCAGCAGCTTAGGGCGAGCGGGAGGCGAGCAGTTCTTC	CASSLGRAGGEQFF	TRBV7-3	TRBJ2-1	TRBD2	14
TGTGCCAGCAGGCGAACGACCGGGGAGCTGTTTTTT	CASRRTTGELFF	TRBV7-9	TRBJ2-2	NA	12
TGCGCCAGCAGCCGACAGGGTCTGGGACAGACCCAGTACTTC	CASSRQGLGQTQYF	TRBV4-1	TRBJ2-5	TRBD1	14
TGCGGGTCGCAACAAAACACTGAAGCTTTCTTT	CGSQQNTEAFF	TRBV30	TRBJ1-1	NA	11
TGTGCCAGCAGTTTCGTGACAGGGCGGGAGCAGTACTTC	CASSFVTGREQYF	TRBV28	TRBJ2-7	TRBD1	13
TGTGCCAGCAGTGAATTCCGGGAAGTATATGGCTACACCTTC	CASSEFREVYGYTF	TRBV6-1	TRBJ1-2	NA	14
TGTGCCAGCAGCGGTCTAACAGGGTCTGGAAACACCATATATTTT	CASSGLTGSGNTIYF	TRBV25-1	TRBJ1-3	NA	15
TGTGCCAGCGGACTAGCGGTTCTCGAGCAGTACTTC	CASGLAVLEQYF	TRBV27	TRBJ2-7	TRBD2	12
TGTGCCAGCTCTTGGGGGCTAGCGGGGCGGGATACGCAGTATTTT	CASSWGLAGRDTQYF	TRBV27	TRBJ2-3	TRBD2	15
TGCGCCAGCAGCTTGGGACGGGAGCCTCCCGAGAAGGGGAGCACCGGGGAGCTGTTTTTT	CASSLGREPPEKGSTGELFF	TRBV5-1	TRBJ2-2	NA	20
TGTGCCAGCAGTTATTCCGGACAGGGGGATCACGAGCAGTACTTC	CASSYSGQGDHEQYF	TRBV6-5	TRBJ2-7	TRBD1	15
TGTGCCAGCAACAGGGGTGGGAACACTGAAGCTTTCTTT	CASNRGGNTEAFF	TRBV9	TRBJ1-1	TRBD1	13
TGTGCCAGCAGTGGCTCTAGCGGGTCCTTCTACGAGCAGTACTTC	CASSGSSGSFYEQYF	TRBV6-5	TRBJ2-7	TRBD2	15
TGTGCCAGCAGCCCGATTAGGGAGGGTAATGAAAAACTGTTTTTT	CASSPIREGNEKLFF	TRBV7-6	TRBJ1-4	NA	15
TGTGCCAGCAGCTTTCGTCCTAGCACAGATACGCAGTATTTT	CASSFRPSTDTQYF	TRBV7-6	TRBJ2-3	NA	14
TGTGCCAGCAGTGAGGGTGACAGTCACACCGGGGAGCTGTTTTTT	CASSEGDSHTGELFF	TRBV6-4	TRBJ2-2	NA	15
TGTGCCAGCAGCGGGTCAGGGTTAAGGGAAAAACTGTTTTTT	CASSGSGLREKLFF	TRBV7-9	TRBJ1-4	NA	14
TGTGCCACCAGCAGAGATCCAGCAGATACGCAGTATTTT	CATSRDPADTQYF	TRBV15	TRBJ2-3	NA	13
TGTGCCAGCAGGCAAACAAGGACTAGCGGGACCGGGGAGCTGTTTTTT	CASRQTRTSGTGELFF	TRBV7-8	TRBJ2-2	TRBD2	16
TGCGCCAGCAGCCCTATCTCGGACAGGGACGAGCAGTACTTC	CASSPISDRDEQYF	TRBV4-1	TRBJ2-7	TRBD1	14
TGTGCCAGCAAAAGCGGGCGAACCTACAATGAGCAGTTCTTC	CASKSGRTYNEQFF	TRBV2	TRBJ2-1	NA	14
TGTGCCATCAACCTAAACAGGGACGGGGAGCTGTTTTTT	CAINLNRDGELFF	TRBV10-3	TRBJ2-2	NA	13
TGTGCCAGCAGCGTGGACCCGGGGACAGGGGGTTACTATGGCTACACCTTC	CASSVDPGTGGYYGYTF	TRBV9	TRBJ1-2	TRBD1	17
TGTGCCAGCAGCTTAGACCTGGGTCTGGCTGGGGGGGCTTTCTTT	CASSLDLGLAGGAFF	TRBV7-8	TRBJ1-1	NA	15
TGCAGCGTTGAAGATTGGCGGGAGAGCTCCTACAATGAGCAGTTCTTC	CSVEDWRESSYNEQFF	TRBV29-1	TRBJ2-1	TRBD2	16
TGCGCCAGCAGCCAAGAAGCGGCCAGCAATCAGCCCCAGCATTTT	CASSQEAASNQPQHF	TRBV4-1	TRBJ1-5	NA	15
TGTGCCAGCAGTGAAGGGACAGGGTTTGATGGCTACACCTTC	CASSEGTGFDGYTF	TRBV6-1	TRBJ1-2	TRBD1	14